A selection of T cell receptor beta chains follows, all from one sample in a study of blood T cell repertoires in COVID-19. Sequencing used immunoSEQ multiplex PCR; TCRdb keeps in-frame clones, though not all of them. The sample lists roughly 100,000 clones, around 86% occurring once. Sequencing was carried out using peripheral blood. Receptors originate from a man older than 75 with acute or convalescent COVID-19. Each CDR3 is given with its conserved first and last residue. Fields, in order: CDR3 protein, CDR3 DNA, D gene, V gene, J gene, clone size. D genes are given only for firm matches. Clone size is stated in some rows and not others, as once, few, many or a class when expanded.

CDR3 protein: CASSLDSVAGSEAFF
CDR3 DNA: TGTGCCAGCAGCTTAGATTCGGTAGCCGGGAGTGAAGCTTTCTTT
D gene: -
V gene: TRBV11-2
J gene: TRBJ1-1
clone size: -

CDR3 protein: CASSQETGTRGNEQFF
CDR3 DNA: TGCGCCAGCAGCCAAGAAACCGGGACTAGGGGAAATGAGCAGTTCTTC
D gene: TRBD2
V gene: TRBV4-3
J gene: TRBJ2-1
clone size: -

CDR3 protein: CASSLPRGEQYF
CDR3 DNA: TGTGCCAGCAGCTTACCTAGGGGCGAGCAGTACTTC
D gene: -
V gene: TRBV11-3
J gene: TRBJ2-7
clone size: -

CDR3 protein: CSVGQGGNQPQHF
CDR3 DNA: TGCAGCGTTGGACAGGGAGGCAATCAGCCCCAGCATTTT
D gene: TRBD1
V gene: TRBV29-1
J gene: TRBJ1-5
clone size: once

CDR3 protein: CASSLAEDSEAFF
CDR3 DNA: TGTGCCAGCAGTTTAGCGGAGGATTCTGAAGCTTTCTTT
D gene: -
V gene: TRBV12-3/TRBV12-4
J gene: TRBJ1-1
clone size: few

CDR3 protein: CASSFQGNQPQHF
CDR3 DNA: TGTGCCAGCAGCTTTCAGGGTAATCAGCCCCAGCATTTT
D gene: -
V gene: TRBV7-8
J gene: TRBJ1-5
clone size: -

CDR3 protein: CASSLPRGSDNSPLHF
CDR3 DNA: TGTGCCAGCAGCTTGCCAAGGGGTTCGGATAATTCACCCCTCCACTTT
D gene: -
V gene: TRBV7-9
J gene: TRBJ1-6
clone size: once

CDR3 protein: CASSLYKHTGELFF
CDR3 DNA: TGTGCCAGCAGTTTATATAAGCACACCGGGGAGCTGTTTTTT
D gene: -
V gene: TRBV27
J gene: TRBJ2-2
clone size: -

CDR3 protein: CASSLVAGGVSDTQYF
CDR3 DNA: TGCGCCAGCAGCTTGGTGGCAGGGGGCGTCTCAGATACGCAGTATTTT
D gene: TRBD1
V gene: TRBV5-1
J gene: TRBJ2-3
clone size: -

CDR3 protein: CASKTVDQPQHF
CDR3 DNA: TGTGCCAGCAAGACAGTGGATCAGCCCCAGCATTTT
D gene: -
V gene: TRBV28
J gene: TRBJ1-5
clone size: once

CDR3 protein: CAISRDRGDYTF
CDR3 DNA: TGTGCCATCAGCCGGGACAGGGGAGACTACACCTTC
D gene: TRBD1
V gene: TRBV10-3
J gene: TRBJ1-2
clone size: -